The entry below gives a single TCR beta chain sequence along with its context. The data were taken from a study of blood T cell repertoires in COVID-19. At the level of the study: COVID-19 samples from acute and convalescent phases originated in the United States, Italy and Spain. PBMCs, B-cell-depleted T cells, or T cells were the source of the cDNA or gDNA that made up the material.

V lost 2 bases and J 2 bases, leaving 10 bases between the germline ends. The length of the CDR3 is 14 residues. Germline V CDR1 and CDR2: MGHRA, YSYEKL. Authors' processing steps: For nucleated cells, counts were estimated from reference gene primer amplification. This table comes from immunoSEQ multiplex PCR, and its TCRdb copy is limited to in-frame clones, with some not included. V, J and clone size reflect that table, while D and trimming were determined from the DNA. The sample includes hundreds of thousands of clones, 85% of them seen just once. This chain connects TRBV4-1 to TRBJ2-7, with D possibly being TRBD2 (6 bases). The sample was peripheral blood. This clonotype originated in a woman younger than 30 with acute or convalescent COVID-19. In DNA, the CDR3 is TGCGCCAGCAGCCAACTAGCGACGACCTACGAGCAGTACTTC. Translated, it gives CASSQLATTYEQYF.